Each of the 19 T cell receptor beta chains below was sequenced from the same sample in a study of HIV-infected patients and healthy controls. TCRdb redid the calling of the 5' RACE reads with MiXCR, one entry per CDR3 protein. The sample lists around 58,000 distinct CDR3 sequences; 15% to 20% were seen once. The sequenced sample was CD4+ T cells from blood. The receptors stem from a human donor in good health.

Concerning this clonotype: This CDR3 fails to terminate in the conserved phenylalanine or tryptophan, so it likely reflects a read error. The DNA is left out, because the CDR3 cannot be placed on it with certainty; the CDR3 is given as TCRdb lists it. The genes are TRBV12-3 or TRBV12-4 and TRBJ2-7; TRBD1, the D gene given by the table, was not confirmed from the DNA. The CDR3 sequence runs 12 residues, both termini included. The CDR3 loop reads CASSLLGQGAQI.

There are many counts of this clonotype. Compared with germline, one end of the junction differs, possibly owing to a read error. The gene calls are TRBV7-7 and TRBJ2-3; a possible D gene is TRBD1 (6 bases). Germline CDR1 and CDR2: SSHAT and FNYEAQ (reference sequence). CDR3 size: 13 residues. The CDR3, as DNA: TGTGCTAGCAGCCGGGACAACACAGATACGCAGTATTTT. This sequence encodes CASSRDNTDTQYF.

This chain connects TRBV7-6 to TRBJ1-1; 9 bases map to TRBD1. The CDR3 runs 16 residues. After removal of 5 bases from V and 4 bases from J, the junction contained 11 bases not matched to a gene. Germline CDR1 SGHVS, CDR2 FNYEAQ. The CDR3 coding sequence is TGTGCCAGCAGCCAAGGTGGCGGGACAGGGTCCACTGAAGCTTTCTTT. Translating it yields CASSQGGGTGSTEAFF.

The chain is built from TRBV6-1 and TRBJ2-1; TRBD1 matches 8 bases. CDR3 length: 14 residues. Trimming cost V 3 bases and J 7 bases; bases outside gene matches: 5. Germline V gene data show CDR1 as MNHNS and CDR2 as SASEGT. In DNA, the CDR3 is TGTGCCAGCAGTGACATAGGACAGGGTAATGAGCAGTTCTTC. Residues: CASSDIGQGNEQFF.

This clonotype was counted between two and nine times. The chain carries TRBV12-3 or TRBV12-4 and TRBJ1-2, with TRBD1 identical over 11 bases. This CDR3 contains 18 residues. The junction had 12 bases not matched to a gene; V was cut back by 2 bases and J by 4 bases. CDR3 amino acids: CASSLRNTWTGGSYGYTF. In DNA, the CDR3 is TGTGCCAGCAGTTTACGGAATACTTGGACAGGGGGCTCCTATGGCTACACCTTC.

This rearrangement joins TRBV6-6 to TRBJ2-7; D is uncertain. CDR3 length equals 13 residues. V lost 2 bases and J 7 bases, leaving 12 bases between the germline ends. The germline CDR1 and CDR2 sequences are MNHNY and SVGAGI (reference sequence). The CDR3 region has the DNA TGTGCCAGCAGTTACCCCTCCCAGGAAGAGCAGTACTTC. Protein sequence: CASSYPSQEEQYF.

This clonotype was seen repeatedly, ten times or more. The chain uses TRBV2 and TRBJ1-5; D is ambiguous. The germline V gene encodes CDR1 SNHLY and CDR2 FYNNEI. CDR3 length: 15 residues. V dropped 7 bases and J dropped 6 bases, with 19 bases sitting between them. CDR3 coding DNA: TGTGCCAGCACCCCGGAGGAAGGGTTCGGTCAGCCCCAGCATTTT. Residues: CASTPEEGFGQPQHF.

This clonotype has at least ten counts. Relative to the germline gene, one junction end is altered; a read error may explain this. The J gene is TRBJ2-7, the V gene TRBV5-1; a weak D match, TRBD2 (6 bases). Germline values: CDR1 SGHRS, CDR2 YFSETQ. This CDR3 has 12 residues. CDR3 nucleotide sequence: TGTGCCAGCAGCTTGGAGGGCCACGAGCAGTACTTC. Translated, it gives CASSLEGHEQYF.

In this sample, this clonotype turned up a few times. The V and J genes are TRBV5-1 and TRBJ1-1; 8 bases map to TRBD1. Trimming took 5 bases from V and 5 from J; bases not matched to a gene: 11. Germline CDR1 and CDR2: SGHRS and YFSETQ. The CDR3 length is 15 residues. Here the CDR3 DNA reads TGCGCCAGCAGATCCACCGGACAGGGCGGTACTGAAGCTTTCTTT. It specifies CASRSTGQGGTEAFF. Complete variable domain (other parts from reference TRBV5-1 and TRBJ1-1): KAGVTQTPRYLIKTRGQQVTLSCSPISGHRSVSWYQQTPGQGLQFLFEYFSETQRNKGNFPGRFSGRQFSNSRSEMNVSTLELGDSALYLCASRSTGQGGTEAFFGQGTRLTVV.

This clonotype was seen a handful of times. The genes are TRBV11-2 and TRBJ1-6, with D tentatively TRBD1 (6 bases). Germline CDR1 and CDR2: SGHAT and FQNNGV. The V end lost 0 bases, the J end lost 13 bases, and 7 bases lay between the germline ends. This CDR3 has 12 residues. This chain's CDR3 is CASSLDRGPLHF. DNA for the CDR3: TGTGCCAGCAGCTTAGACAGGGGCCCCCTCCACTTT.

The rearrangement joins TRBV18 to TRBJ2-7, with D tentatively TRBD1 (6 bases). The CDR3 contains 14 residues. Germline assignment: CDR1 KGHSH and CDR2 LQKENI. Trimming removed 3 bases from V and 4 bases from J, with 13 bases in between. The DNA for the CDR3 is TGTGCCAGCTCACCGGGACAAGCCGATTACGAGCAGTACTTC. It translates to CASSPGQADYEQYF.

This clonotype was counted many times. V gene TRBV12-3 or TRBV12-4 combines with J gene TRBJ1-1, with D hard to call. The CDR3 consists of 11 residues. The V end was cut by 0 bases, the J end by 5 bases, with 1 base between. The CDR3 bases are TGTGCCAGCAGTTTAGCGACTGAAGCTTTCTTT. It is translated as CASSLATEAFF.

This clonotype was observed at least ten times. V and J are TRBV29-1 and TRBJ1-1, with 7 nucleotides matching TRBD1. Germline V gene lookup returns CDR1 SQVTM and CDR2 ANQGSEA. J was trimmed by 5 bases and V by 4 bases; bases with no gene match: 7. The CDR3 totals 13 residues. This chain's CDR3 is CSVVRQGNTEAFF. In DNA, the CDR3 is TGCAGCGTTGTTAGACAGGGAAATACTGAAGCTTTCTTT.

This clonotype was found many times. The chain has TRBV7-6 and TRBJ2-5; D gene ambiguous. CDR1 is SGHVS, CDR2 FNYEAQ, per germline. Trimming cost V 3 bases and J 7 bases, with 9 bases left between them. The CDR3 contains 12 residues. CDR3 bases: TGTGCCAGCAGCTTCCTTGTAGGGACCCAGTACTTC. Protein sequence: CASSFLVGTQYF.

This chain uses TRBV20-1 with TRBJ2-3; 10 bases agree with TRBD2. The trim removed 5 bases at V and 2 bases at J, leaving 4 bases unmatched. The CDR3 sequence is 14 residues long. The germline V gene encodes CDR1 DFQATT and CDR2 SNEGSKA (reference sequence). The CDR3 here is CSAYSGRATDTQYF. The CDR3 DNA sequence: TGCAGTGCTTACAGCGGGAGGGCCACAGATACGCAGTATTTT.

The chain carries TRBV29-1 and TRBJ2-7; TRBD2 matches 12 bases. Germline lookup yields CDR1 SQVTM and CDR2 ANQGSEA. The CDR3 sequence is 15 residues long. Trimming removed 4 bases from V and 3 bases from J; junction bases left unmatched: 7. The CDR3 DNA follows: TGCAGCGTTGTAGAAGGACTAGCGGGGATCTACGAGCAGTACTTC. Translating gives CSVVEGLAGIYEQYF.

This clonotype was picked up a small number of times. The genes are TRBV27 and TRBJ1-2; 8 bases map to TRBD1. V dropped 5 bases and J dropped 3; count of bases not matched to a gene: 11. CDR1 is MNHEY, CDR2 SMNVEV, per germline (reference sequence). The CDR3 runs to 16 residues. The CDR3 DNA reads TGTGCCAGCAGTCCCTTCGGACAGGGAGGCGACTATGGCTACACCTTC. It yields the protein CASSPFGQGGDYGYTF.

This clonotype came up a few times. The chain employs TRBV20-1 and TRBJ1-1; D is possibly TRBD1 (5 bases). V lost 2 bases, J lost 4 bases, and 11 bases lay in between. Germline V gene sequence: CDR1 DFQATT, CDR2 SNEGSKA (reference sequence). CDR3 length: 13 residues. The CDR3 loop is CSARKDSLTEAFF. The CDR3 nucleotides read TGCAGTGCTAGAAAAGACAGCCTCACTGAAGCTTTCTTT.

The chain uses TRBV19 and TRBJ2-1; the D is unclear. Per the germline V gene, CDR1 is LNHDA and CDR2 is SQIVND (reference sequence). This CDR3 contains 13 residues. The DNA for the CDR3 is TGTGCTACATTCACCCCCCCTTACAATGAGCAGTTCTTC. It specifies CATFTPPYNEQFF.